A selection of T cell receptor beta chains follows, all from one sample in a study of cytomegalovirus exposure and HLA in healthy donors. Some clones are missing from TCRdb's copy, which holds only in-frame ones; the method was immunoSEQ multiplex PCR. The table lists roughly 77,000 clones, 85% to 95% of them singletons. The specimen was PBMCs. These receptors all come from a woman between 18 and 29 years old in good health and CMV-seronegative. CDR3s include the opening cysteine and the closing phenylalanine or tryptophan. The D gene is left open where the match is weak. Clone size is stated in some rows and not others, as once, few, many or a class when expanded.

d_call: TRBD1
j_call: TRBJ1-2
v_call: TRBV5-1
clone_size: once
cdr3_nt: TGCGCCAGCAGCTCTGGTTTGTTCGCAGGGACAGTTCCCGATTCTAACTATGGCTACACCTTC
cdr3_aa: CASSSGLFAGTVPDSNYGYTF

d_call: .
j_call: TRBJ1-2
v_call: TRBV7-6
clone_size: .
cdr3_nt: TGTGCCAGCAGCTTTGGACTAAAGGGTGGCTACACCTTC
cdr3_aa: CASSFGLKGGYTF

d_call: .
j_call: TRBJ2-1
v_call: TRBV7-2
clone_size: .
cdr3_nt: TGTGCCAGCAGCTTCCCTCCTAATGAGCAGTTCTTC
cdr3_aa: CASSFPPNEQFF

d_call: TRBD2
j_call: TRBJ2-7
v_call: TRBV4-1
clone_size: once
cdr3_nt: TGCGCCAGCAGCCAAGACTACGGGGCTAGCGGGAGGATCTACTACGAGCAGTACTTC
cdr3_aa: CASSQDYGASGRIYYEQYF

d_call: TRBD1
j_call: TRBJ1-3
v_call: TRBV5-4
clone_size: .
cdr3_nt: TGTGCCAGCAGCTCATTTAACCGACAGGGTGGGGACACCATATATTTT
cdr3_aa: CASSSFNRQGGDTIYF

d_call: TRBD2
j_call: TRBJ2-1
v_call: TRBV4-3
clone_size: .
cdr3_nt: TGCGCCAGCAGCCAGACGCCCGGGACTAGCGGGTTCAATGAGCAGTTCTTC
cdr3_aa: CASSQTPGTSGFNEQFF

d_call: TRBD1
j_call: TRBJ1-3
v_call: TRBV7-2
clone_size: .
cdr3_nt: TGTGCCAGCAGGGGGACAGCCTCTGGAAACACCATATATTTT
cdr3_aa: CASRGTASGNTIYF

d_call: TRBD1
j_call: TRBJ2-7
v_call: TRBV28
clone_size: .
cdr3_nt: TGTGCCAGCAGCCAAGGACAGGCGAGCTCCTACGAGCAGTACTTC
cdr3_aa: CASSQGQASSYEQYF

d_call: TRBD2
j_call: TRBJ2-3
v_call: TRBV5-1
clone_size: .
cdr3_nt: TGCGCCAGCAGCTTTCGGCTACGCGGGGGGGCTCAAGATACGCAGTATTTT
cdr3_aa: CASSFRLRGGAQDTQYF

d_call: TRBD2
j_call: TRBJ2-7
v_call: TRBV29-1
clone_size: .
cdr3_nt: TGCAGCGCCAGGACTAGCGGGTCCTACGAGCAGTACTTC
cdr3_aa: CSARTSGSYEQYF

d_call: .
j_call: TRBJ1-1
v_call: TRBV7-2
clone_size: .
cdr3_nt: TGTGCCAGCAGCTTTTTTAGTGGTCCGGGCACTGAAGCTTTCTTT
cdr3_aa: CASSFFSGPGTEAFF

d_call: .
j_call: TRBJ2-2
v_call: TRBV7-2
clone_size: .
cdr3_nt: TGTGCCAGCAGCTTACTCAGGGTCACCGGGGAGCTGTTTTTT
cdr3_aa: CASSLLRVTGELFF

d_call: TRBD2
j_call: TRBJ2-1
v_call: TRBV19
clone_size: .
cdr3_nt: TGTGCCAGTAGTTCAGGGTCGGGGCGGGAGAAGTTGAATGAGCAGTTCTTC
cdr3_aa: CASSSGSGREKLNEQFF

d_call: .
j_call: TRBJ1-3
v_call: TRBV7-2
clone_size: .
cdr3_nt: TGTGCCAGCAGCTTAGGGCCAGTCTCGGGGAAATCTGGAAACACCATATATTTT
cdr3_aa: CASSLGPVSGKSGNTIYF

d_call: .
j_call: TRBJ2-1
v_call: TRBV9
clone_size: once
cdr3_nt: TGTGCCAGCAGCCCTACAGGGAAAAGCTACAATGAGCAGTTCTTC
cdr3_aa: CASSPTGKSYNEQFF